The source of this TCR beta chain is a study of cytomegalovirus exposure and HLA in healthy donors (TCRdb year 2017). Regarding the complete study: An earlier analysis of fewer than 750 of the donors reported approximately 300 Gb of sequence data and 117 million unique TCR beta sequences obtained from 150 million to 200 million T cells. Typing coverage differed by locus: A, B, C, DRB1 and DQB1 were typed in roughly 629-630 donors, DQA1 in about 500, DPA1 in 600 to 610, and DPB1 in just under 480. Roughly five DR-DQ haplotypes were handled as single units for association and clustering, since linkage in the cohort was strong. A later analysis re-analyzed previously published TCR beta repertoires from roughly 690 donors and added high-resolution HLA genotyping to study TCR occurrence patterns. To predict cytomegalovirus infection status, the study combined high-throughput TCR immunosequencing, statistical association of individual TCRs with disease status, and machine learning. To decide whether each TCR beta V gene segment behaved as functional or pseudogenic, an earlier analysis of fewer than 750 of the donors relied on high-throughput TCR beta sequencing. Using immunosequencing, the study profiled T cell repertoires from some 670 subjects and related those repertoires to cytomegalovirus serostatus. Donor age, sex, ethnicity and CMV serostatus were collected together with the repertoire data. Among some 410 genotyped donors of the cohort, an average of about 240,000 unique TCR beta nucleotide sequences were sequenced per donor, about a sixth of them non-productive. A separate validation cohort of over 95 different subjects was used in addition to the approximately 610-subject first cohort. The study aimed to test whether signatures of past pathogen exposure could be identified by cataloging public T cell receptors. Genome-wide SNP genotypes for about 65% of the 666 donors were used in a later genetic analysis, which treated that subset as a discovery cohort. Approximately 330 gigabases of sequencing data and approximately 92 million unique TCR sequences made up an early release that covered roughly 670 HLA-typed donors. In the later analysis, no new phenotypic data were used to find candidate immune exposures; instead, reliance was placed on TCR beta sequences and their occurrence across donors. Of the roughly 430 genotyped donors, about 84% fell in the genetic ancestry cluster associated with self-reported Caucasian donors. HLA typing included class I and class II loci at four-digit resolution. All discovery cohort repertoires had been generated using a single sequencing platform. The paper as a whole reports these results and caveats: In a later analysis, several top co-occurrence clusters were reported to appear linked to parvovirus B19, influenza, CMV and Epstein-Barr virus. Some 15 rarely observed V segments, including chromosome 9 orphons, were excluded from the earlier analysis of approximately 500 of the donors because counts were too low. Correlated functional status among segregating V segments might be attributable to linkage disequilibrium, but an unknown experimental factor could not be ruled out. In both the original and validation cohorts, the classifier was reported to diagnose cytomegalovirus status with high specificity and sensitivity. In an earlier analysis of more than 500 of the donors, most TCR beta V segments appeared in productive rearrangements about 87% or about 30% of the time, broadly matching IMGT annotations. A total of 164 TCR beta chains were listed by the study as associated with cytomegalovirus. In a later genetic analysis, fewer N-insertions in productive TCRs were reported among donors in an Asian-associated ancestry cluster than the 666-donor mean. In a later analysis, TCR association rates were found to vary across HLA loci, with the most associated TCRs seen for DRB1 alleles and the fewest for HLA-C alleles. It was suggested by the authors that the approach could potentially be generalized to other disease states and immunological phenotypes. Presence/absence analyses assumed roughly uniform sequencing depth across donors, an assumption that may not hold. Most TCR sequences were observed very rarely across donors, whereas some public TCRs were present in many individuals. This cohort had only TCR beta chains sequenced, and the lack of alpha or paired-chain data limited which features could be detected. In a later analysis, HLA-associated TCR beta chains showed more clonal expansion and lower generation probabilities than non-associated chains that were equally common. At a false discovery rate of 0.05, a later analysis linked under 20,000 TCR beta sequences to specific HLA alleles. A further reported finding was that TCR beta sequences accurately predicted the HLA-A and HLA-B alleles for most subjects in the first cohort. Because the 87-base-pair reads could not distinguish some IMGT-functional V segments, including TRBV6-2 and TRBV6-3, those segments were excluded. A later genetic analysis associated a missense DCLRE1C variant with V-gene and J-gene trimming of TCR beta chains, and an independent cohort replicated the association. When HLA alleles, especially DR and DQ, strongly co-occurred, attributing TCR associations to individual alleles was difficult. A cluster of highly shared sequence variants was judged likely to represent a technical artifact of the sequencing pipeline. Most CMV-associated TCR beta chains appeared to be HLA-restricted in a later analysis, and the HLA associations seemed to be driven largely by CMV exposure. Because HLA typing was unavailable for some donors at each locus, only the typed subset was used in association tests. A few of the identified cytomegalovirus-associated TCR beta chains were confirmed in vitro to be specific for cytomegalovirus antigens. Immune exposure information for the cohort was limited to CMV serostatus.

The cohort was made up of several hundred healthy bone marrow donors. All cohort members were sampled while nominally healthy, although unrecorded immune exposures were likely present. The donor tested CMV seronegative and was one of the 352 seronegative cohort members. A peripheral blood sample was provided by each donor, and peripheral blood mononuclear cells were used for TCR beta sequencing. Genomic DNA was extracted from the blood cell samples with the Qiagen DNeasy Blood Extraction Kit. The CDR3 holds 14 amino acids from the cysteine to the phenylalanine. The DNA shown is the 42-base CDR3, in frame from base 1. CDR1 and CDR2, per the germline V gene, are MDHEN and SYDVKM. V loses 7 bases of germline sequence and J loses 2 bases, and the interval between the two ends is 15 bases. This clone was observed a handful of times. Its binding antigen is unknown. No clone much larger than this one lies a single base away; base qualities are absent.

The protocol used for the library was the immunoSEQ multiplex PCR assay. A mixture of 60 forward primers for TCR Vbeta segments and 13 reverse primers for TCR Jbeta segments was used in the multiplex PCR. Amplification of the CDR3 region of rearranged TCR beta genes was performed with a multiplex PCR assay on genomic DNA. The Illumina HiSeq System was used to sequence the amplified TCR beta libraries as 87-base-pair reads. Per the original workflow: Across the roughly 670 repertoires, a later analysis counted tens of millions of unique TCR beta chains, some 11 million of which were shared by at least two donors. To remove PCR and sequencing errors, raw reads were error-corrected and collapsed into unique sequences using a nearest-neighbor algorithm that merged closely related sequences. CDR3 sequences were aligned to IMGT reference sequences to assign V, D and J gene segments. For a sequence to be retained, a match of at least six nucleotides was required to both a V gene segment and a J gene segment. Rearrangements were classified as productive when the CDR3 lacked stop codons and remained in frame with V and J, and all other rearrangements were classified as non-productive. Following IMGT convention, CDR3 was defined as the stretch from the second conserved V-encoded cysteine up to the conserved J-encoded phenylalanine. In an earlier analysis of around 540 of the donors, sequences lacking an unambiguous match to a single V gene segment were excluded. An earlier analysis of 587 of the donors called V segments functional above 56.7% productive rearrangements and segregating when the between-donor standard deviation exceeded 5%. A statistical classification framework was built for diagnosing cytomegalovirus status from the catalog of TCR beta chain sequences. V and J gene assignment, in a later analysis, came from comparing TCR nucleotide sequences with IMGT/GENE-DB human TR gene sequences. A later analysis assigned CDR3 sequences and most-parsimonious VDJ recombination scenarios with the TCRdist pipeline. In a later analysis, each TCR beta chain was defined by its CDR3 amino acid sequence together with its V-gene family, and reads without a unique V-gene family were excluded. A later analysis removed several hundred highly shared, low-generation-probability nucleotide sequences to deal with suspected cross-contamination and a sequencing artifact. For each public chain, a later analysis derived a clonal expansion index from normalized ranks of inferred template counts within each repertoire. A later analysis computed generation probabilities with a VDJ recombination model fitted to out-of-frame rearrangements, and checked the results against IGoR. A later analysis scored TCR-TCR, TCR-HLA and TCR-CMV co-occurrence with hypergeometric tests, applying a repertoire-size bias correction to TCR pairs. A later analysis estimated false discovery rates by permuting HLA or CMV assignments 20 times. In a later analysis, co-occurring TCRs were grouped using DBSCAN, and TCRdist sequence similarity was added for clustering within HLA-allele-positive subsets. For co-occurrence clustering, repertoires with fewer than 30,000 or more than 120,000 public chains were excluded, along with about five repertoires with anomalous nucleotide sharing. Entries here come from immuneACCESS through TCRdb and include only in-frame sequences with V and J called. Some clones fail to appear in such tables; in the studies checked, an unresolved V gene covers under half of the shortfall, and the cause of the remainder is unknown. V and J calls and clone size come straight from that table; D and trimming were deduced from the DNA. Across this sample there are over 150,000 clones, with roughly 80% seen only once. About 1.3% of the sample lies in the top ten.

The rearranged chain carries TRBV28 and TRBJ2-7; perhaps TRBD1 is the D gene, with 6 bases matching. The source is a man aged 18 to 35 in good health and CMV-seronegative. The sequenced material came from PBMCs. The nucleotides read TGTGCCAGCACCATTCGGACAGCTACCTACGAGCAGTACTTC. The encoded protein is CASTIRTATYEQYF.